This T cell receptor beta chain was obtained from a study of patients and donors after allogeneic stem cell transplantation. Germline CDR1 reads MGHRA; CDR2 reads YSYEKL. The CDR3 has 18 residues. V was clipped by 1 base and J by 2 bases, with 21 bases between them. In this sample, this clonotype turned up many times. TCRdb ran MiXCR on the RT-PCR reads and lists one entry per CDR3 protein. This sample yields about a million distinct CDR3 sequences, of which 18% are seen a single time; 5.5% to 6.5% belongs to the top ten. This clonotype originated in a human donor who was either an allogeneic HSCT recipient or a stem cell or donor lymphocyte infusion donor (not recorded which). It is not recorded whose cells these are; they may come from a transplant donor. The chain combines TRBV4-1 with TRBJ2-7; weak D call: TRBD2 (5 bases). The sequenced material came from blood, either unsorted or a sorted T cell fraction (not recorded which). The CDR3 region is CASSQATGLEVLTYEQYF. CDR3 DNA sequence: TGCGCCAGCAGCCAAGCAACCGGGCTGGAGGTTCTAACCTACGAGCAGTACTTC.